This T cell receptor beta chain is drawn from a study of blood T cell repertoires in COVID-19. About the study: Nucleic acid was either cDNA or gDNA, and it came from T cells, B-cell-depleted T cells, or PBMCs.

The CDR3 sequence is 12 residues long. Trimming took off 5 bases at V and 9 bases at J, with 8 bases between the two ends. In the original analysis: How many nucleated cells were present was estimated from reference gene primer amplification. Only in-frame clones appear in the TCRdb table, and some are missing; sequencing was by immunoSEQ multiplex PCR. The V and J calls and clone size were taken over from that table, and D and trimming were inferred from the DNA. The profile shows 200,000 to 300,000 clones, about four fifths of them singletons. Input material: peripheral blood. The TCR comes from a man aged 45-65 years with acute or convalescent COVID-19. V gene TRBV12-3 or TRBV12-4 combines with J gene TRBJ1-6; D is undetermined. The CDR3 DNA reads TGTGCCAGCAGTAAGCCCCCTTCACCCCTCCACTTT. Residues: CASSKPPSPLHF.